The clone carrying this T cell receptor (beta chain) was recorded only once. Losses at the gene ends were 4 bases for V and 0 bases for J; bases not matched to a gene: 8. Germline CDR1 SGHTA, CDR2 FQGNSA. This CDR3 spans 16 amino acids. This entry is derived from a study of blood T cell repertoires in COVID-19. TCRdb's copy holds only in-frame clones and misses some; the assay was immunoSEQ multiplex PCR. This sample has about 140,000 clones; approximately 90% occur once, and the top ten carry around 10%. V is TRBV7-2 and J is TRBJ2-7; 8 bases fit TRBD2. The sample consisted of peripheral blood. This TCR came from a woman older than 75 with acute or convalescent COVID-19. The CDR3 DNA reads TGTGCCAGCAGCTCCGGCAGCGGGGGCTACTCCTACGAGCAGTACTTC. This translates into CASSSGSGGYSYEQYF.